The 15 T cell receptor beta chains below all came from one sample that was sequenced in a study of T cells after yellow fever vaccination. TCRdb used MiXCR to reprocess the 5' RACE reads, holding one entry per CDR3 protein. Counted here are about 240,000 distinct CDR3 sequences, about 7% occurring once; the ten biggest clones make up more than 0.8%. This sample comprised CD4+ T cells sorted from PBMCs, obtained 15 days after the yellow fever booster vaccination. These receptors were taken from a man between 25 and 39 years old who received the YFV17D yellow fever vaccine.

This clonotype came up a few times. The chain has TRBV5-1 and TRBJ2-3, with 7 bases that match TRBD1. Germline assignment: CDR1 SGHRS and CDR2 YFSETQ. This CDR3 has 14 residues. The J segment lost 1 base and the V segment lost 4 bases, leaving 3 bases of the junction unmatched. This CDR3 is CASSTGQRTDTQYF. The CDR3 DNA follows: TGCGCCAGCAGCACGGGACAGCGCACAGATACGCAGTATTTT.

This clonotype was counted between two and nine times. CDR3 in DNA: TGTGCCAGCAGCTTAGTAGCCCCAGATACGCAGTATTTT. Protein sequence: CASSLVAPDTQYF. The V gene is TRBV7-8, the J gene TRBJ2-3; unclear D gene. This CDR3 region has 13 residues. V lost 1 base, J lost 4 bases, and 6 bases lay in between. Germline V gives CDR1 SGHVS, CDR2 FQNEAQ.

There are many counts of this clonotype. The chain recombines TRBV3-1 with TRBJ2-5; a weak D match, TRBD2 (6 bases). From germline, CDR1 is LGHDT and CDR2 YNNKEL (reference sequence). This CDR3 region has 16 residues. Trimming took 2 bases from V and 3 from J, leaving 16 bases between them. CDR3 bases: TGTGCCAGCAGCCAAATTGGGCGGGAAGGAAAAGAGACCCAGTACTTC. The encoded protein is CASSQIGREGKETQYF.

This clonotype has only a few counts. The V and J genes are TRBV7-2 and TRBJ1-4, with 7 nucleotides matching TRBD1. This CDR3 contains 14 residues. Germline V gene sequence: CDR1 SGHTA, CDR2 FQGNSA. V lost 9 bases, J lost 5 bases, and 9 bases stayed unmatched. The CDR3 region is CASRSGTANEKLFF. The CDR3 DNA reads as TGTGCCAGTCGATCCGGGACAGCAAATGAAAAACTGTTTTTT.

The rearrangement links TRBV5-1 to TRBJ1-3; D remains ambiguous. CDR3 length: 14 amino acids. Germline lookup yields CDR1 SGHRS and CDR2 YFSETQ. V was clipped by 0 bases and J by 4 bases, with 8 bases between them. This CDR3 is CASSLVGRGNTIYF. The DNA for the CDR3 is TGCGCCAGCAGCTTGGTTGGCAGAGGAAACACCATATATTTT.

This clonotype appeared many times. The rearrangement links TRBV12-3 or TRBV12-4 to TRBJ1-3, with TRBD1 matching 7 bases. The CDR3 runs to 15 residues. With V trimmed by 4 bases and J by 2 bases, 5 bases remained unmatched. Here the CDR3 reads CASSSRQGAGNTIYF. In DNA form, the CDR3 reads TGTGCCAGCAGTTCCAGACAGGGTGCTGGAAACACCATATATTTT.

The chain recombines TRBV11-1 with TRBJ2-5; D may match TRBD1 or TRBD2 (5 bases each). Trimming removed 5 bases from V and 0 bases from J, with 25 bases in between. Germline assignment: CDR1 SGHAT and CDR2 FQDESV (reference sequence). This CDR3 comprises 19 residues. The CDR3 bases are TGTGCCAGCAGCACACTAGGGACGAAGGGAAACCTGTACCAAGAGACCCAGTACTTC. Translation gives CASSTLGTKGNLYQETQYF.

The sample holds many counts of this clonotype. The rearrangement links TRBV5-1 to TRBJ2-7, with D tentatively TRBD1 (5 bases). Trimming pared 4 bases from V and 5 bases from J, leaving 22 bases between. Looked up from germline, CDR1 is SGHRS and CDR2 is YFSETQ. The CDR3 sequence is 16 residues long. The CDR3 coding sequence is TGCGCCAGCAGCCTAAAAGACAGCCTGGTTAACCACGAGCAGTACTTC. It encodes CASSLKDSLVNHEQYF.

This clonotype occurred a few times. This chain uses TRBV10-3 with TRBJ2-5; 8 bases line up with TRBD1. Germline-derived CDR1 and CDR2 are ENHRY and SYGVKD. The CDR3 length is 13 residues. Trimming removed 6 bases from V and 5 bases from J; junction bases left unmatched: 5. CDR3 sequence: CAIRPGGRETQYF. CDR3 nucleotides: TGTGCCATCAGACCAGGGGGCCGGGAGACCCAGTACTTC.

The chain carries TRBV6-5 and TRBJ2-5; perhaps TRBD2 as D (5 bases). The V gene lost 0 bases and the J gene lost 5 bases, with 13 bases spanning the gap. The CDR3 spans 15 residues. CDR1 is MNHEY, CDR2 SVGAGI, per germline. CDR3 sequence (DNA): TGTGCCAGCAGTTACTCTGGAGCGGTTGGGGAGACCCAGTACTTC. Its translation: CASSYSGAVGETQYF.

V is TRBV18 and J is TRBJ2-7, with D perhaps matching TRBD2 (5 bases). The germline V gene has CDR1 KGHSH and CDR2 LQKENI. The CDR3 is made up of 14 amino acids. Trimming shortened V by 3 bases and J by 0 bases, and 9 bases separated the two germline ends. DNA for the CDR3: TGTGCCAGCTCACCCGGGATCCGCTCCTACGAGCAGTACTTC. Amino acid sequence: CASSPGIRSYEQYF.

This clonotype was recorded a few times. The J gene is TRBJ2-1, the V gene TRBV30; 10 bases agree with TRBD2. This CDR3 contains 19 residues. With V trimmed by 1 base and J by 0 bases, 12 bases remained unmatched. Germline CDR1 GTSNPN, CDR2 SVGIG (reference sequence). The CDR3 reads CAWSGGRLAGVSSYNEQFF. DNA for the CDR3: TGTGCCTGGAGTGGGGGTAGACTAGCGGGCGTGAGCTCCTACAATGAGCAGTTCTTC.

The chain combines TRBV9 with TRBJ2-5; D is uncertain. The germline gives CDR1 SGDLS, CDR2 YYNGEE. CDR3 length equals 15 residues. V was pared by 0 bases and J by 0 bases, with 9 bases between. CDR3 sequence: CASSVASRNQETQYF. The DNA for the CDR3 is TGTGCCAGCAGCGTAGCGTCTCGCAACCAAGAGACCCAGTACTTC.

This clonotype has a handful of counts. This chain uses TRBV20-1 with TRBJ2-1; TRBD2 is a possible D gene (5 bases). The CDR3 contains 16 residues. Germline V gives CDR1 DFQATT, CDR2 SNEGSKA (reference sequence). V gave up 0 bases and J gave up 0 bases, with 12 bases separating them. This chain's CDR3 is CSAREGAASSYNEQFF. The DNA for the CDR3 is TGCAGTGCTAGAGAAGGAGCGGCCAGCTCCTACAATGAGCAGTTCTTC.

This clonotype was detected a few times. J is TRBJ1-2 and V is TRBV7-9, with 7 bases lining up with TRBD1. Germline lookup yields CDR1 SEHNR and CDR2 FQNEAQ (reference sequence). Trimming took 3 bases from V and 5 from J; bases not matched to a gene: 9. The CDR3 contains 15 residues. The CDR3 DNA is TGTGCCAGCAGCTTCGCCCAGACAGGGCGATATGGCTACACCTTC. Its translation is CASSFAQTGRYGYTF.